Sequencing of this T cell receptor beta chain was carried out in a study of a mutant IDH1 vaccine in newly diagnosed glioma. Study context: Among treated patients, about 60% were male and about 38% female, and mean age was roughly 40 years.

Time point defined: week 23, last vaccination. Alongside topical imiquimod, each dose of vaccine comprised 300 ug of mutant IDH1 20-mer peptide. Trimming stripped 5 bases from V and 4 bases from J, with 8 bases between. The length of the CDR3 is 13 residues. Germline-derived CDR1 and CDR2 are SGHAT and FQDESV (reference sequence). Measured with immunoSEQ multiplex PCR; TCRdb has only the in-frame clones, and not every one. Among tens of thousands of clones listed, 87% were seen once. Points on this clone: What it binds is not known.

Sequenced here: PBMCs, sampled from a glioma patient whose treatment included an IDH1 peptide vaccine. This rearrangement joins TRBV11-1 to TRBJ2-2; no firm D call. The TCR was taken from a man aged 35-49 years with glioma. The CDR3 reads CASSPKSTGELFF. In DNA form, the CDR3 reads TGTGCCAGCAGCCCGAAAAGCACCGGGGAGCTGTTTTTT.